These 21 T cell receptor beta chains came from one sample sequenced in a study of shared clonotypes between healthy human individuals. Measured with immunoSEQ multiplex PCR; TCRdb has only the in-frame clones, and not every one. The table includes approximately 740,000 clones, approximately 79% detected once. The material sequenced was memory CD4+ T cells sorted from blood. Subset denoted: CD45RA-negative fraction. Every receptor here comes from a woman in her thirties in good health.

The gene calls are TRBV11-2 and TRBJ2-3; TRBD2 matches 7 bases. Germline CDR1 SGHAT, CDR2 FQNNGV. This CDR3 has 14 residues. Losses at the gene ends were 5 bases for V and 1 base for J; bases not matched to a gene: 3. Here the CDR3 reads CASSREGGTDTQYF. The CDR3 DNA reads TGTGCCAGCAGCAGGGAGGGAGGCACAGATACGCAGTATTTT.

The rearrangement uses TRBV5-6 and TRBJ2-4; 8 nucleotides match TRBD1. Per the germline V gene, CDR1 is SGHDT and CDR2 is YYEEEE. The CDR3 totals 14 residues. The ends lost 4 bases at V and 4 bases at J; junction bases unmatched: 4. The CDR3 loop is CASSPQGVKNIQYF. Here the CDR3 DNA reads TGTGCCAGCAGCCCACAGGGGGTGAAAAACATTCAGTACTTC. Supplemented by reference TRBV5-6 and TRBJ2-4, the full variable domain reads DAGVTQSPTHLIKTRGQQVTLRCSPKSGHDTVSWYQQALGQGPQFIFQYYEEEERQRGNFPDRFSGHQFPNYSSELNVNALLLGDSALYLCASSPQGVKNIQYFGAGTRLSVL.

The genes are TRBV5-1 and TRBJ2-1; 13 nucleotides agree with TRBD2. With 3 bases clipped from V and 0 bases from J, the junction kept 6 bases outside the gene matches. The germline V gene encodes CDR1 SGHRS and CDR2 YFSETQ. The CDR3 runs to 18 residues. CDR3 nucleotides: TGCGCCAGCAGCTGGACTAGCGGGAGTAGATACTCCTACAATGAGCAGTTCTTC. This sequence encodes CASSWTSGSRYSYNEQFF. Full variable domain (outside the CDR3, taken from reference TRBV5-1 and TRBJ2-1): KAGVTQTPRYLIKTRGQQVTLSCSPISGHRSVSWYQQTPGQGLQFLFEYFSETQRNKGNFPGRFSGRQFSNSRSEMNVSTLELGDSALYLCASSWTSGSRYSYNEQFFGPGTRLTVL.

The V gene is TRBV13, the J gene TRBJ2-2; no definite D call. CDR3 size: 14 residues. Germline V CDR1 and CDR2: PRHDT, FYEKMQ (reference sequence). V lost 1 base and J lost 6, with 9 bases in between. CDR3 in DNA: TGTGCCAGCAGCTTAGATAGGGTCCCCGGGGAGCTGTTTTTT. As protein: CASSLDRVPGELFF.

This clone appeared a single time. The CDR3 reads CASSQQETTEAFF. The DNA of the CDR3 is TGTGCCAGCAGCCAACAGGAGACCACTGAAGCTTTCTTT. The rearrangement uses TRBV7-9 and TRBJ1-1, with a weak D call TRBD1 (5 bases). The germline V gene has CDR1 SEHNR and CDR2 FQNEAQ (reference sequence). This CDR3 region has 13 residues. Deletions cut 5 bases from V and 4 bases from J, with 11 bases between.

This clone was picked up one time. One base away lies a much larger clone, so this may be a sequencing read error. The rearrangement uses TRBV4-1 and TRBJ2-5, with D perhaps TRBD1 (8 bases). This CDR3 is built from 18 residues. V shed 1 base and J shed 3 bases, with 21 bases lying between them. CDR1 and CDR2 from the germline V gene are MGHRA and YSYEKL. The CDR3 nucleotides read TGCGCCAGCAGCCAAGTGTGGACAGGGCGGGGGTTGAAAGAGACCCAGTACTTC. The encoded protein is CASSQVWTGRGLKETQYF.

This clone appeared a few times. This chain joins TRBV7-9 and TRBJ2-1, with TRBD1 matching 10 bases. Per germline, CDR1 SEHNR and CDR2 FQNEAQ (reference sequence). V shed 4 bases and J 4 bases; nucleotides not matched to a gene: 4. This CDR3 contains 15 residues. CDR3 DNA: TGTGCCAGCAGCTCTCGACAGGGGGCTTACAATGAGCAGTTCTTC. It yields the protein CASSSRQGAYNEQFF.

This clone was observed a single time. CDR3 in amino acids: CASSTGFYEQYF. CDR3 sequence (DNA): TGTGCCAGCAGCACAGGATTCTACGAGCAGTACTTC. This chain joins TRBV7-9 and TRBJ2-7; a weak D match, TRBD1 (5 bases). Germline V CDR1 and CDR2: SEHNR, FQNEAQ (reference sequence). The CDR3 covers 12 residues. V was cut by 5 bases and J by 3 bases, with 8 bases left in between.

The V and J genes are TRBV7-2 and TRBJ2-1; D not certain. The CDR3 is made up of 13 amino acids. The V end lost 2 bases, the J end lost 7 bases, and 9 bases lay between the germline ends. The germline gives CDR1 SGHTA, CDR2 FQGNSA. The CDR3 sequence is CASSLQAPNEQFF. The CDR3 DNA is TGTGCCAGCAGCTTACAAGCCCCTAATGAGCAGTTCTTC.

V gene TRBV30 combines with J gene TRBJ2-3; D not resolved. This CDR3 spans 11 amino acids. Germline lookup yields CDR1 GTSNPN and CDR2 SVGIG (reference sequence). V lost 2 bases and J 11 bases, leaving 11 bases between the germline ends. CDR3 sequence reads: CAWSTRSRQYF. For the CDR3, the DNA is TGTGCCTGGAGTACACGTTCCAGGCAGTATTTT.

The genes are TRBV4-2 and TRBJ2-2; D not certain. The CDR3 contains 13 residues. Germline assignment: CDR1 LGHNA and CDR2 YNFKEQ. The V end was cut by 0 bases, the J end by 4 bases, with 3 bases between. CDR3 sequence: CASSQEPTGELFF. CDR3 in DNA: TGTGCCAGCAGCCAAGAACCCACCGGGGAGCTGTTTTTT.

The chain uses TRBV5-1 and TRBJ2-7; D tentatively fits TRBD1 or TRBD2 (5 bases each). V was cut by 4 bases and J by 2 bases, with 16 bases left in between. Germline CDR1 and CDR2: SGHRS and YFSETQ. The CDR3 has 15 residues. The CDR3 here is CASSGVGDRAYEQYF. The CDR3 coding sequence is TGCGCCAGCAGCGGGGTTGGGGACCGAGCCTACGAGCAGTACTTC.

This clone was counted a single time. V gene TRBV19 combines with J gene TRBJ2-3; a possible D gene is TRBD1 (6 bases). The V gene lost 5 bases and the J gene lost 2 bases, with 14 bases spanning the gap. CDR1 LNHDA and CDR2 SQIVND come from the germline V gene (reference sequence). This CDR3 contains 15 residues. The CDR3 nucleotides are TGTGCCAGTAGTGTCACAGGGACCTCCACAGATACGCAGTATTTT. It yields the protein CASSVTGTSTDTQYF.

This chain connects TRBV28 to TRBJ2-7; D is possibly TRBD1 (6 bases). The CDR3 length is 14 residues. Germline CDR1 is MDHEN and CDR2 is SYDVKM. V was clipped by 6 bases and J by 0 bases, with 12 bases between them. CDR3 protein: CASRGHQASYEQYF. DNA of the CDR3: TGTGCCAGCAGGGGACACCAAGCCTCCTACGAGCAGTACTTC.

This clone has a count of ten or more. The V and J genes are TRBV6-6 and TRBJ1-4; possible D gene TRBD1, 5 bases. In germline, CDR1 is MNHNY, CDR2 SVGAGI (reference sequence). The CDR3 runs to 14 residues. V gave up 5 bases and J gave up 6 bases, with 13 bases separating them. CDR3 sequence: CASSPGTGDEKLFF. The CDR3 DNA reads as TGTGCCAGCAGTCCGGGGACGGGTGATGAAAAACTGTTTTTT.

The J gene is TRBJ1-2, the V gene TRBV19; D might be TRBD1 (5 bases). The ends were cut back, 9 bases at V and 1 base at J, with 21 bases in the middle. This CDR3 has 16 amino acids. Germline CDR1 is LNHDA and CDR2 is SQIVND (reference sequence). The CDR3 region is CASTHLGGTDNYGYTF. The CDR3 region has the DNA TGTGCCAGCACCCATCTCGGGGGGACGGATAACTATGGCTACACCTTC.

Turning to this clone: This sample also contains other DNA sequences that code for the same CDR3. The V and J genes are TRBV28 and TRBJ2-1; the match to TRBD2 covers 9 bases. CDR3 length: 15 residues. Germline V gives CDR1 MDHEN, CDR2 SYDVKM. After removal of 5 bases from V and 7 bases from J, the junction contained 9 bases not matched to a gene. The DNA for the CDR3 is TGTGCCAGCAGTCTCGAGCTAGCGGGATTAAATGAGCAGTTCTTC. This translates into CASSLELAGLNEQFF.

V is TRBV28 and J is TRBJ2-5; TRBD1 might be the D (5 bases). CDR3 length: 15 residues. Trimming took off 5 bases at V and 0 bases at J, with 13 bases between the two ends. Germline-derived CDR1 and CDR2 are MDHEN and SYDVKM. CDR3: CASSPPDSYQETQYF. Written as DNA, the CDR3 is TGTGCCAGCAGTCCCCCAGACAGTTACCAAGAGACCCAGTACTTC. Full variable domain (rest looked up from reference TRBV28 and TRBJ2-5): DVKVTQSSRYLVKRTGEKVFLECVQDMDHENMFWYRQDPGLGLRLIYFSYDVKMKEKGDIPEGYSVSREKKERFSLILESASTNQTSMYLCASSPPDSYQETQYFGPGTRLLVL.

CDR3 region: CASSFIPGMTIDTQYF. In DNA, the CDR3 is TGTGCCAGCAGCTTTATTCCAGGGATGACTATAGATACGCAGTATTTT. The rearrangement links TRBV5-6 to TRBJ2-3; D is perhaps TRBD1 or TRBD2 (5 bases each). CDR3 length equals 16 residues. Per germline, CDR1 SGHDT and CDR2 YYEEEE. The V and J ends lost 2 bases and 5 bases respectively, with 18 bases between them.

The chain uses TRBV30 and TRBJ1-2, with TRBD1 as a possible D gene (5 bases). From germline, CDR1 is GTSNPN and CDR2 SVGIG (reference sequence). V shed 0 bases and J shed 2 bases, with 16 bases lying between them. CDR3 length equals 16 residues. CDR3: CAWSVLGTGENYGYTF. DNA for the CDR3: TGTGCCTGGAGTGTATTGGGGACCGGGGAGAACTATGGCTACACCTTC.

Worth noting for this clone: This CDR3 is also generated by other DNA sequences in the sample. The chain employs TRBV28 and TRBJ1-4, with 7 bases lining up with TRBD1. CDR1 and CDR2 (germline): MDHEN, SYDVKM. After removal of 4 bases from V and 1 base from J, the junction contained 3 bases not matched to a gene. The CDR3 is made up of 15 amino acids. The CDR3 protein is CASSSQGGTNEKLFF. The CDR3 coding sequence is TGTGCCAGCAGTTCCCAGGGGGGAACTAATGAAAAACTGTTTTTT.